This is a list of T cell receptor beta chains from one sample in a study of blood T cells in healthy people across ages. TCRdb reanalysed the 5' RACE reads using MiXCR and keeps one entry per CDR3 protein. The data hold approximately 880,000 distinct CDR3 sequences, with under 50% observed a single time. Sequences were obtained from blood. Receptors originate from a man aged 25-45 years in good health. Both conserved end residues are part of each CDR3. A D gene is named only where the DNA matches it firmly. Not every row has a clone size; where given, it reads once, few, many or a size class.

J gene | clone size | D gene | V gene | CDR3 DNA | CDR3 protein
TRBJ2-7 | few | TRBD1 | TRBV3-1 | TGTGCCAGCAGCCAAAACGGCAGGGGGTACGAGCAGTACTTC | CASSQNGRGYEQYF
TRBJ1-5 | few | NA | TRBV12-3/TRBV12-4 | TGTGCCAGCAGTCTTAGGGAGGCCAATCAGCCCCAGCATTTT | CASSLREANQPQHF
TRBJ2-3 | NA | NA | TRBV5-6 | TGTGCCAGCAGCGCGGGACTTCTAGATACGCAGTATTTT | CASSAGLLDTQYF
TRBJ2-1 | once | TRBD2 | TRBV6-2/TRBV6-3 | TGTGCCAGCAGTTCGGGACGAGCGGGGGGGTTGGATCAGTTCTTC | CASSSGRAGGLDQFF
TRBJ2-7 | few | TRBD1 | TRBV29-1 | TGCAGCGTTGAAGAGCTGGGGACAGAAAGCTCCTACGAGCAGTACTTC | CSVEELGTESSYEQYF
TRBJ2-1 | NA | TRBD1 | TRBV10-3 | TGTGCCATCAGTGGGGGGACAGGGGGAGGAAATGAGCAGTTCTTC | CAISGGTGGGNEQFF
TRBJ2-7 | NA | NA | TRBV7-9 | TGTGCCAGCAGCCGTTCTGACGGTTACGAGCAGTACTTC | CASSRSDGYEQYF
TRBJ1-2 | NA | TRBD1 | TRBV6-1 | TGTGCCAGCACCGGGACAGGCTATGGCTACACCTTC | CASTGTGYGYTF
TRBJ1-6 | NA | TRBD1 | TRBV3-1 | TGTGCCAGCAGCCAAGTTAAGGGACAGGGATTTTCACCCCTCCACTTT | CASSQVKGQGFSPLHF
TRBJ2-7 | few | TRBD2 | TRBV7-9 | TGTGCCAGCAGCGGGGAACTAGCGGGGATGGAGGACAACGAGCAGTACTTC | CASSGELAGMEDNEQYF
TRBJ1-5 | NA | NA | TRBV28 | TGTGCCAGCAGTCCAGAACGGGCTACCTATAGCAATCAGCCCCAGCATTTT | CASSPERATYSNQPQHF